A single sample gave rise to the 16 T cell receptor beta chains below, sequenced in a study of blood T cell repertoires in COVID-19. Sequencing was performed with immunoSEQ multiplex PCR; in TCRdb, only in-frame clones are kept and a portion is missing. The repertoire consists of tens of thousands of clones, with about 86% occurring once and the leading ten covering about 43%. The sequenced material came from peripheral blood. The receptors stem from an elderly woman with active or convalescent COVID-19.

V and J are TRBV9 and TRBJ2-2, with 13 bases fitting TRBD2. The J segment lost 4 bases and the V segment lost 4 bases, leaving 4 bases of the junction unmatched. Germline assignment: CDR1 SGDLS and CDR2 YYNGEE. The CDR3 has 16 amino acids. The CDR3 bases are TGTGCCAGCAGCACTGGGACTAGCGGGGTCACCGGGGAGCTGTTTTTT. Translating gives CASSTGTSGVTGELFF.

This rearrangement joins TRBV30 to TRBJ1-5; D is ambiguous. CDR3 length equals 16 residues. Between the trimmed V and J ends, which lost 0 bases and 2 bases, there was a span of 14 bases. Germline values: CDR1 GTSNPN, CDR2 SVGIG (reference sequence). The CDR3 nucleotides are TGTGCCTGGAGTGTAGTTGGGTCCCTAGGCAATCAGCCCCAGCATTTT. Translating it yields CAWSVVGSLGNQPQHF.

This rearrangement joins TRBV28 to TRBJ1-1; D possibly corresponds to TRBD1 (5 bases). Trimming shortened V by 6 bases and J by 0 bases, and 11 bases separated the two germline ends. The CDR3 totals 14 residues. CDR1 MDHEN and CDR2 SYDVKM come from the germline V gene. The CDR3 DNA is TGTGCCAGCAGCCTGGGGGGTATGAACACTGAAGCTTTCTTT. As protein: CASSLGGMNTEAFF.

CDR3 nucleotides: TGCAGCACGTCTAGTTCGCCTGGCACCGGGGAGCTGTTTTTT. It encodes CSTSSSPGTGELFF. The chain joins TRBV29-1 to TRBJ2-2; D is undetermined. V gave up 8 bases and J gave up 4 bases, with 17 bases separating them. Per the germline V gene, CDR1 is SQVTM and CDR2 is ANQGSEA. CDR3 length: 14 residues.

This clone was picked up a small number of times. This chain connects TRBV2 to TRBJ1-3; TRBD1 aligns across 7 bases. CDR3 length equals 15 residues. Germline CDR1 is SNHLY and CDR2 is FYNNEI. The J segment lost 1 base and the V segment lost 6 bases, leaving 6 bases of the junction unmatched. This chain's CDR3 is CASRAATGSGNTIYF. The CDR3 DNA follows: TGTGCCAGCAGGGCAGCGACAGGGTCTGGAAACACCATATATTTT.

CDR3: CAWTKREFGELFF. CDR3 in DNA: TGTGCCTGGACTAAGCGGGAGTTCGGGGAGCTGTTTTTT. The chain has TRBV30 and TRBJ2-2; 8 bases align to TRBD2. The CDR3 loop spans 13 amino acids. The germline gives CDR1 GTSNPN, CDR2 SVGIG (reference sequence). J lost 7 bases, V lost 4 bases, and 5 bases had no gene match.

This clone showed up just once. V gene TRBV25-1 combines with J gene TRBJ2-2; possibly TRBD2 for D (5 bases). CDR1 and CDR2 (germline): MGHDK, SYGVNS. The CDR3 extends over 17 amino acids. V lost 0 bases to trimming and J lost 4 bases, with 15 bases between them. CDR3 protein: CASSEYFPGKGTGELFF. CDR3 DNA sequence: TGTGCCAGCAGTGAATACTTTCCGGGGAAGGGCACCGGGGAGCTGTTTTTT.

The gene calls are TRBV10-2 and TRBJ2-7; 7 bases match TRBD2. Germline V CDR1 and CDR2: WSHSY, SAAADI. CDR3 length: 13 residues. V was pared by 5 bases and J by 1 base, with 2 bases of the junction left unmatched. CDR3 nucleotide sequence: TGCGCCAGCAGTTTCGGGGGGTCCTACGAGCAGTACTTC. Amino acids: CASSFGGSYEQYF.

This clone was seen only a few times. The chain employs TRBV28 and TRBJ2-5, with TRBD2 matching over 8 bases. The CDR3 spans 15 residues. V lost 5 bases to trimming and J lost 2 bases; unmatched junction nucleotides: 7. The germline gives CDR1 MDHEN, CDR2 SYDVKM. The CDR3 DNA is TGTGCCAGCAGTGGCGCAGCTAGCGGGCAAGAGACCCAGTACTTC. Translation: CASSGAASGQETQYF.

The rearrangement links TRBV14 to TRBJ2-4, with a tentative D call TRBD2 (6 bases). This CDR3 is built from 15 residues. From germline, CDR1 is SGHDN and CDR2 FVKESK. V shed 4 bases and J shed 1 base, with 11 bases lying between them. For the CDR3, the DNA is TGTGCCAGCAGCCTAGGAGGGGCGGCCAAAAACATTCAGTACTTC. Amino acid sequence: CASSLGGAAKNIQYF.

The chain employs TRBV24-1 and TRBJ2-5, with 9 nucleotides matching TRBD1. The CDR3 covers 16 residues. The germline gives CDR1 KGHDR, CDR2 SFDVKD. The V and J ends lost 3 bases and 4 bases, in that order; junction bases with no gene match: 8. CDR3: CATSDINRGRVETQYF. CDR3 coding DNA: TGTGCCACCAGTGATATTAACAGGGGGCGCGTAGAGACCCAGTACTTC.

This clone was counted between two and nine times. The J gene is TRBJ2-1, the V gene TRBV4-3, with TRBD1 as a possible D gene (5 bases). The germline V gene encodes CDR1 LGHNA and CDR2 YSLEER. The CDR3 sequence is 13 residues long. V was pared by 3 bases and J by 9 bases, with 12 bases between. The CDR3 region is CASSQTRVGEQFF. The CDR3 region has the DNA TGCGCCAGCAGCCAGACCAGGGTAGGTGAGCAGTTCTTC.

The chain recombines TRBV29-1 with TRBJ2-7, with 10 bases fitting TRBD1. The CDR3 runs to 14 residues. Trimming took 5 bases from V and 0 from J; bases not matched to a gene: 4. Germline values: CDR1 SQVTM, CDR2 ANQGSEA. The CDR3 loop reads CSVSGTGDSYEQYF. In DNA, the CDR3 is TGCAGCGTTTCTGGGACAGGGGACTCCTACGAGCAGTACTTC.

This clone was counted between two and nine times. V gene TRBV5-6 combines with J gene TRBJ1-2, with D uncertain. V lost 1 base, J lost 4 bases, and 11 bases lay in between. The germline V gene has CDR1 SGHDT and CDR2 YYEEEE. The CDR3 covers 14 residues. In DNA, the CDR3 is TGTGCCAGCAGCTTGTTTGAGGTTTCCTATGGCTACACCTTC. Translation: CASSLFEVSYGYTF.

This clone has only a few counts. The chain couples TRBV19 to TRBJ2-1, with 7 bases that match TRBD2. Per the germline V gene, CDR1 is LNHDA and CDR2 is SQIVND (reference sequence). The V segment lost 5 bases and the J segment 11 bases; nucleotides outside the gene matches: 12. This CDR3 contains 14 residues. Here the CDR3 DNA reads TGTGCCAGTAGTCACGGTTCTGCGGGAGTTCAGCAGTTCTTC. This codes for CASSHGSAGVQQFF.

This chain connects TRBV9 to TRBJ1-2; 11 nucleotides line up with TRBD1. CDR3 length: 18 residues. After removal of 0 bases from V and 0 bases from J, the junction contained 7 bases not matched to a gene. Germline V gene data show CDR1 as SGDLS and CDR2 as YYNGEE. CDR3 DNA: TGTGCCAGCAGCGTAGGGGGGACAGGGGGTTTAGCTAACTATGGCTACACCTTC. Its protein is CASSVGGTGGLANYGYTF.